This T cell receptor beta chain comes out of a study of T cell changes during pregnancy in multiple sclerosis. Data came from immunoSEQ multiplex PCR; TCRdb stores just in-frame clones and leaves some out. The sample has tens of thousands of clones, 93% seen once. This clone appeared a single time. Germline trimming cut 0 bases from V and 5 bases from J; bases unmatched to any gene: 5. In germline, CDR1 is SGHRS, CDR2 YFSETQ. The CDR3 has 16 residues. The rearrangement uses TRBV5-1 and TRBJ2-5, with 12 positions matching TRBD2. The sequence was obtained from a female donor with multiple sclerosis, enrolled in a pregnancy study. The material was peripheral blood, obtained after pregnancy. The CDR3 DNA follows: TGCGCCAGCAGCTTGGACCCCACTAGCGGGAGGGAGACCCAGTACTTC. Protein product: CASSLDPTSGRETQYF.